The clone carrying this T cell receptor (beta chain) has just a few counts. As yet, its antigen is unknown. This CDR3 is also generated by other DNA sequences in the sample. The data were taken from a study of beta chain features in type 1 diabetes. Study-wide background: In all, around 100 million sorted cells from all samples were analyzed.

TCRB transcripts that were expressed got sequenced, as all of the isolated RNA had been reverse transcribed. TCRdb keeps only in-frame clones here, not all; method: immunoSEQ multiplex PCR. The sample consists of about 190,000 clones, 7.8% of them appearing once. Using CD45RO/CCR7/CD25/CD127/CD95/CD27, CD4+ naive, central memory, regulatory and stem cell-like memory cells were sorted. Whole-study results and caveats: Whatever favoring of shorter templates PCR might show would apply equally to patients and controls. All four CD4+ subsets from Type 1 diabetes patients carried moderately but significantly shorter TCRB CDR3s. Individuals with type 1 diabetes displayed fewer insertions and more deletions at VDJ junctions.

This clonotype originated in a woman aged 40 to 50 with type 1 diabetes. The sample taken for sequencing was central memory CD4+ T cells from blood.

This CDR3 is CASSYRDRGYEQYF. CDR3 in DNA: TGTGCCAGCAGTTACCGGGACAGGGGTTACGAGCAGTACTTC. V gene TRBV6-5 combines with J gene TRBJ2-7; 10 bases line up with TRBD1. The CDR3 contains 14 residues. Germline V CDR1 and CDR2: MNHEY, SVGAGI. The V gene end was trimmed by 2 bases and the J gene end by 4 bases; junction bases not matched to a gene: 2.